This T cell receptor (beta chain) was captured by sequencing in a study of T cell responses to AZD1222 COVID-19 vaccine (dated by TCRdb to 2020 to 2022). For context, the study as a whole: Because spike-specific TCR depth and breadth did not differ between the two schedules, AZD1222 recipients who got a second dose at roughly 4 weeks were pooled with those who got a second dose at roughly 12 weeks. TCR sequencing was performed for about 240 trial participants, of whom about 200 were given two doses of AZD1222 and 26 were given two doses of MenACWY control vaccine. Trial participants were enrolled by age into subgroups of 18-55, 56-69 and 70-plus years, and around 150, 28 and 57 TCR-sequenced participants, respectively, were included in these subgroups.

The CDR3 regions of human TCRbeta chains were subjected to immunosequencing. Per the original workflow: Repertoire TCRs were matched against a reference library of SARS-CoV-2-specific TCRs generated with the MIRA antigen-specificity platform. Breadth was defined as the fraction of unique TCRs that were SARS-CoV-2-associated, and depth was defined as the fraction of total T cells that were SARS-CoV-2-associated. Using the MIRA data, every spike-specific TCR was mapped to the spike region that the TCR reacted to and assigned to either a CD4 or a CD8 class. Log10-transformed breadth and depth values were compared by one-way ANOVA with Sidak's multiple comparisons tests. The source is immuneACCESS, and TCRdb retained only in-frame sequences with V and J called. Part of the clones is not carried over; for the studies checked, unresolved V genes explain less than half of this, and the remainder is unexplained. That table furnishes V, J and clone size, whereas the DNA furnished D and trimming. Within this sample are 95,000 to 150,000 clones, with 88% of them counted one time only. 4% to 5.5% of the sample lies in the top ten.

Trimming removed 2 bases from V and 10 bases from J; the gene matches leave 6 bases unexplained. Including the terminal cysteine and phenylalanine, the CDR3 comprises 15 residues. The read is trimmed to its CDR3 DNA, 45 bases read in frame from base 1. The germline V gene provides CDR1 MNHEY and CDR2 SVGEGT. The time point label on this specimen signifies: baseline before first vaccination. Vaccinee samples were obtained from the UK trials COV001 and COV002, which included a single-blind randomized controlled phase 2/3 trial of AZD1222 (ChAdOx1 nCoV-19) in healthy adults. For TCRbeta chain sequencing, PBMC samples from trial participants were taken at day 0 and at day 28 after the second dose. Overall results and qualifications from the work: Conclusions about previously exposed vaccinees are limited because only six or seven AZD1222 recipients were SARS-CoV-2 seropositive at baseline. CD4 TCRs associated with the vaccine covered the entire spike protein, and the dominant responses were in regions 160-218 and 743-854. Spike-specific TCR breadth and depth rose significantly after two AZD1222 doses compared with day 0 and with MenACWY recipients. In the small 56-69-year group, the increase in depth fell short of significance, most likely because of low power. Nearly half of unique spike-specific TCRs reportedly recognized epitopes outside regions mutated in the B.1.351 and B.1.1.7 variants. Because no day 14 peak-response samples were available, repertoires were characterized only after the peak T cell response. Participants were mostly white British and included more females than males, and it was suggested by the authors that clonal diversity may have been underestimated.

As to this clone: The clone's antigen remains unknown. The sample holds no much larger clone one base away, and base qualities are not on file.

The source material was peripheral blood, sampled on day 0 of AZD1222 vaccination. The receptor was isolated from an adult in good health. The chain joins TRBV6-2 or TRBV6-3 to TRBJ2-1, and TRBD2 aligns with 12 junction nucleotides. CDR3 loop: CASSYKALAGGEQFF. The nucleotides are TGTGCCAGCAGTTACAAGGCGCTAGCGGGGGGGGAGCAGTTCTTC.